The text below deals with one TCR beta chain. This receptor's antigen is unknown. No base quality information exists; no much larger clone differs at one position. This sample was included in a study of cytomegalovirus exposure and HLA in healthy donors (TCRdb year 2017). Background on the whole study: According to an earlier analysis of several hundred of the donors, about 179 million T cells yielded over 100 million unique TCR beta sequences and 276 Gb of sequence data. An early release that covered fewer than 750 HLA-typed donors contained about 300 gigabases of sequencing data and 70 million to 100 million unique TCR sequences. The genetic ancestry cluster associated with self-reported Caucasian donors included 80% to 90% of the roughly 410 genotyped donors. The study was designed to test whether signatures of past pathogen exposure could be identified by cataloging public T cell receptors. Using immunosequencing, the study profiled T cell repertoires from 666 subjects and related those repertoires to cytomegalovirus serostatus. Along with the approximately 620-subject first cohort, a separate validation cohort of over a hundred different subjects was used. High-throughput TCR immunosequencing, statistical association of individual TCRs with disease status, and machine learning were combined to predict cytomegalovirus infection status. In a later analysis, previously published TCR beta repertoires from more than 500 donors were re-analyzed and high-resolution HLA genotyping was added so that TCR occurrence patterns could be studied. In the later analysis, no new phenotypic data were used to find candidate immune exposures; instead, reliance was placed on TCR beta sequences and their occurrence across donors. An earlier analysis of a few hundred of the donors applied high-throughput TCR beta sequencing to assess whether each TCR beta V gene segment acted as functional or pseudogenic. Donor age, sex, ethnicity and CMV serostatus were compiled together with the repertoire data. Genome-wide SNP genotypes for about 60% of the 666 donors were used in a later genetic analysis, which treated that subset as a discovery cohort. Every repertoire in the discovery cohort had been generated on one and the same sequencing platform. HLA typing covered class I and class II loci at four-digit resolution. The number of donors typed differed by locus, with roughly 620-630 for A, B, C, DRB1 and DQB1, roughly 550 for DQA1, some 570 for DPA1, and some 440 for DPB1. About 5 DR-DQ haplotypes were handled as single units for association and clustering, since linkage in the cohort was strong. Among 398 genotyped donors of the cohort, an average of approximately 240,000 unique TCR beta nucleotide sequences were sequenced per donor, about a sixth of them non-productive.

The method behind the library was the immunoSEQ multiplex PCR assay. For the multiplex PCR, a mixture combining 60 forward primers for TCR Vbeta segments and 13 reverse primers for TCR Jbeta segments was used. The CDR3 region of rearranged TCR beta genes was amplified from genomic DNA by a multiplex PCR assay. The Illumina HiSeq System was used to sequence the amplified TCR beta libraries as 87-base-pair reads. In the paper's pipeline: A later analysis counted approximately 74 million unique TCR beta chains across the 650 to 700 repertoires, and around 9.9 million of these chains were shared by at least two donors. Raw reads were error-corrected and collapsed into unique sequences with a nearest-neighbor algorithm that merged closely related sequences to remove PCR and sequencing errors. To assign V, D and J gene segments, CDR3 sequences were aligned to IMGT reference sequences. For a sequence to be retained, a match of at least six nucleotides to both a V gene segment and a J gene segment was required. Rearrangements were classified as productive when the CDR3 lacked stop codons and remained in frame with V and J, and all other rearrangements were classified as non-productive. CDR3 was defined according to IMGT convention as the region running from the second conserved V-encoded cysteine to the conserved J-encoded phenylalanine. The earlier analysis of 587 of the donors excluded sequences that lacked an unambiguous match to a single V gene segment. In an earlier analysis of several hundred of the donors, V segments were called functional above 56.7% productive rearrangements and were called segregating when the between-donor standard deviation exceeded 5%. A statistical classification framework was built to diagnose cytomegalovirus status from the catalog of TCR beta chain sequences. V and J gene assignment, in a later analysis, came from comparing TCR nucleotide sequences with IMGT/GENE-DB human TR gene sequences. In a later analysis, CDR3 sequences and most-parsimonious VDJ recombination scenarios were assigned using the TCRdist pipeline. A later analysis defined each TCR beta chain by its CDR3 amino acid sequence plus V-gene family, and excluded reads lacking a unique V-gene family. In a later analysis, 500 to 700 highly shared, low-generation-probability nucleotide sequences were removed to address suspected cross-contamination and a sequencing artifact. For each public chain, a later analysis derived a clonal expansion index from normalized ranks of inferred template counts within each repertoire. Generation probabilities in a later analysis came from a VDJ recombination model fitted to out-of-frame rearrangements, and those results were checked against IGoR. In a later analysis, hypergeometric tests were used to score TCR-TCR, TCR-HLA and TCR-CMV co-occurrence, with a repertoire-size bias correction applied to TCR pairs. False discovery rates were estimated in a later analysis by permuting HLA or CMV assignments 20 times. In a later analysis, co-occurring TCRs were grouped with DBSCAN, and TCRdist sequence similarity was added when clustering was performed within HLA-allele-positive subsets. Repertoires with fewer than 30,000 or more than 120,000 public chains, plus five repertoires with anomalous nucleotide sharing, were excluded from co-occurrence clustering. TCRdb provides this immuneACCESS table in a form limited to in-frame rearrangements. Some clones are lacking; in checked studies, under half of them reflect an unresolved V gene, and why the rest are absent is not known. V and J calls and clone size are given by that table; D and trimming were obtained from the DNA. A total of more than 95,000 clones appear in this sample, more than 80% of them only once. 5% to 6.5% of the sample lies in the top ten.

Results and caveats for the whole study, not just this receptor: Presence/absence analyses assumed roughly uniform sequencing depth across donors, an assumption that may not hold. In a later analysis, 16,951 TCR beta sequences were associated with specific HLA alleles at a false discovery rate of 0.05. Approximately 18 rarely observed V segments, including chromosome 9 orphons, were excluded from the earlier analysis of approximately 500 of the donors because counts were too low. A cluster of highly shared sequence variants was judged likely to be a technical artifact of the sequencing pipeline. This cohort had only TCR beta chains sequenced, and the lack of alpha or paired-chain data limited which features could be detected. The authors suggested that the approach could potentially be generalized to other disease states and immunological phenotypes. In an earlier analysis of approximately 590 of the donors, most TCR beta V segments were observed in productive rearrangements about 87% or about 30% of the time, broadly matching IMGT annotations. Because some donors lacked HLA typing at each locus, the association tests relied only on the typed subset. An association between a missense DCLRE1C variant and V-gene and J-gene trimming of TCR beta chains was found in a later genetic analysis and replicated in an independent cohort. According to a later analysis, most CMV-associated TCR beta chains appeared to be HLA-restricted, and the HLA associations seemed to be driven largely by CMV exposure. Three of the identified cytomegalovirus-associated TCR beta chains were confirmed in vitro to be specific for cytomegalovirus antigens. In a later analysis, the rate of TCR association differed among HLA loci, with DRB1 alleles having the most associated TCRs and HLA-C alleles having the fewest. The 87-base-pair reads could not distinguish some IMGT-functional V segments, including TRBV6-2 and TRBV6-3, so those segments were excluded. A later genetic analysis reported fewer N-insertions in productive TCRs among donors in an Asian-associated ancestry cluster than the roughly 700-donor mean. Compared with equally common non-associated chains, HLA-associated TCR beta chains in a later analysis were more clonally expanded and had lower generation probabilities. In a later analysis, several top co-occurrence clusters were reported to appear linked to parvovirus B19, influenza, CMV and Epstein-Barr virus. A total of 150 to 200 TCR beta chains were listed by the study as associated with cytomegalovirus. The classifier was reported to diagnose cytomegalovirus status with high specificity and sensitivity in both the original cohort and the validation cohort. A further reported finding was that TCR beta sequences accurately predicted the HLA-A and HLA-B alleles for most subjects in the first cohort. When HLA alleles, especially DR and DQ, strongly co-occurred, attributing TCR associations to individual alleles was difficult. CMV serostatus was the only immune exposure information available for the cohort. Most TCR sequences were seen in very few donors, while some public TCRs were found in many individuals. Correlated functional status among segregating V segments might reflect linkage disequilibrium, but an unknown experimental factor could not be ruled out.

The CDR3 runs 13 residues from the cysteine to the phenylalanine. The read is trimmed to its CDR3 DNA, 39 bases read in frame from base 1. V is clipped by 7 bases and J by 2 bases, and the sequence between their germline boundaries is 12 bases long. Per the germline V gene, SGHTA is the CDR1 and FQGNSA is the CDR2. The cohort consisted of approximately 670 healthy bone marrow donors. At the time of sampling, all cohort members were nominally healthy, though unrecorded immune exposures were likely present. The donor tested CMV seronegative, placing the donor among the 350 or so seronegative members of the cohort. A peripheral blood sample was provided by each donor, and peripheral blood mononuclear cells were used for TCR beta sequencing. Genomic DNA was extracted from the blood cell samples with the Qiagen DNeasy Blood Extraction Kit.

The sequence was obtained from a man younger than 30 in good health and CMV-seronegative. The specimen sequenced was PBMCs. This receptor chain uses TRBV7-2 and TRBJ2-7; the D region possibly corresponds to TRBD1 (5 bases align). The base sequence is TGTGCCAGCAATCAGGGCTCCACCTACGAGCAGTACTTC. Its protein is CASNQGSTYEQYF.